The clone carrying this T cell receptor (beta chain) showed up many times. TCRdb fed the 5' RACE reads into MiXCR, producing one record per CDR3 protein. Among about 40,000 distinct CDR3 sequences listed, around 5.5% were seen once. Time point described: sample taken at primary tumor resection. In each case, whole RNA from tumor, nontumor lung or frozen PBMC was sequenced unsorted. The data derive from a study of spatial heterogeneity in lung cancer. This CDR3 has 15 residues. Trimming took 0 bases from V and 5 from J, leaving 13 bases between them. Germline V gives CDR1 DFQATT, CDR2 SNEGSKA (reference sequence).

The sequence was obtained from a female donor with early-stage non-small cell lung cancer. Source: PBMCs, taken at surgery. The chain links TRBV20-1 to TRBJ1-4; D unclear. Written as DNA, the CDR3 is TGCAGTGCTAGAGATTCGAGGCAGACAAATGAAAAACTGTTTTTT. Translation: CSARDSRQTNEKLFF.